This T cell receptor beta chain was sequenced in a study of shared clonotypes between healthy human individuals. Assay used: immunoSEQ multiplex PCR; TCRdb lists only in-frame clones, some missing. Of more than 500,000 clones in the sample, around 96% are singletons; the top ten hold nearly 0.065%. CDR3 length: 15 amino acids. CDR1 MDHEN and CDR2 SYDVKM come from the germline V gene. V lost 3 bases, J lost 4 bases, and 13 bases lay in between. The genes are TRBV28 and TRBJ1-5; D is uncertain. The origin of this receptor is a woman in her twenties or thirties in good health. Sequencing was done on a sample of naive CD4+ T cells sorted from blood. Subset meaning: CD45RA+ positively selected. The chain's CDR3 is CASSLVGYSNQPQHF. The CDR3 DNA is TGTGCCAGCAGTTTGGTAGGGTACAGTAATCAGCCCCAGCATTTT.